This T cell receptor beta chain emerged from a study of cytomegalovirus exposure and HLA in healthy donors. The germline V gene has CDR1 MGHRA and CDR2 YSYEKL. The CDR3 runs 15 residues. V dropped 1 base and J dropped 2 bases, with 11 bases sitting between them. All the people who gave samples were healthy bone marrow donors. It was with 60 Vbeta and 13 Jbeta primers that the PCR ran. Authors' methods: In a later analysis, the count reached approximately 80 million unique TCR beta chains, with roughly 12 million shared. The method was immunoSEQ multiplex PCR; TCRdb's version includes in-frame clones alone and lacks a portion of them. The DNA gave D and trimming, while V, J and clone size come from that table. The profile shows 100,000 to 150,000 clones, approximately 78% of them singletons.

Sequenced input: PBMCs. This TCR was recovered from a young woman in good health and CMV-seronegative. The rearrangement uses TRBV4-1 and TRBJ1-2; possible D gene TRBD1, 5 bases. This chain's CDR3 is CASSQAQAGNYGYTF. CDR3 coding DNA: TGCGCCAGCAGCCAAGCCCAAGCAGGGAACTATGGCTACACCTTC.